What follows are 13 T cell receptor beta chains derived from one specimen sequenced in a study of CD8+ T cells in alopecia areata. Extracted RNA was reverse transcribed into cDNA, the sequencing template. Assay: immunoSEQ multiplex PCR; the TCRdb copy retains only in-frame clones and omits some. The top ten clones hold approximately 15% of a sample with 65,000 to 70,000 clones, approximately 61% of them seen once. The source material was CD8+ T cells sorted from blood, sampled at week 0. The receptors shown here come from a human donor with alopecia areata.

This clone was observed a handful of times. The gene calls are TRBV29-1 and TRBJ2-5, with D tentatively TRBD2 (5 bases). CDR3 length: 14 residues. Trimming took 0 bases from V and 0 from J, leaving 8 bases between them. The germline CDR1 and CDR2 sequences are SQVTM and ANQGSEA. CDR3 bases: TGCAGCGTTGAAGATCCCGGGAACCAAGAGACCCAGTACTTC. Protein: CSVEDPGNQETQYF.

This clone was picked up a small number of times. Other DNA sequences in the sample encode the same CDR3. This chain joins TRBV6-5 and TRBJ1-1; the D is unclear. Germline V gives CDR1 MNHEY, CDR2 SVGAGI. The CDR3 spans 12 residues. Deletions cut 3 bases from V and 5 bases from J, with 7 bases between. CDR3 region: CASSYLGTEAFF. CDR3 sequence (DNA): TGTGCCAGCAGTTATCTGGGGACTGAAGCTTTCTTT.

This chain links TRBV7-6 with TRBJ2-1; D is undetermined. Germline V gene sequence: CDR1 SGHVS, CDR2 FNYEAQ. The CDR3 is 11 amino acids. Between the trimmed V and J ends, which lost 5 bases and 5 bases, there was a span of 4 bases. CDR3 residues: CASSRNNEQFF. The CDR3 nucleotides read TGTGCCAGCAGCAGGAACAATGAGCAGTTCTTC.

With regard to this clone: A read error may account for a junction end that differs from germline. The chain couples TRBV4-2 to TRBJ2-5, with 9 bases matching TRBD2. Looked up from germline, CDR1 is LGHNA and CDR2 is YNFKEQ. The CDR3 extends over 15 amino acids. CDR3 sequence: CASSQERGGQEAQYF. The CDR3 DNA sequence: TGTGCCAGCAGCCAAGAGCGGGGGGGTCAAGAGGCCCAGTACTTC.

The genes are TRBV7-9 and TRBJ2-5; TRBD2 is a possible D gene (6 bases). V was shortened by 5 bases and J by 4 bases, with 20 bases between the two germline ends. CDR3 length: 16 amino acids. The germline V gene has CDR1 SEHNR and CDR2 FQNEAQ (reference sequence). CDR3: CASSTIRAGSGETQYF. The CDR3 bases are TGTGCCAGCAGCACGATTCGGGCGGGATCGGGAGAGACCCAGTACTTC.

The chain employs TRBV15 and TRBJ2-3; D is perhaps TRBD2 (5 bases). V lost 4 bases and J 6 bases, leaving 11 bases between the germline ends. CDR3 length equals 13 residues. The germline gives CDR1 LNHNV, CDR2 YYDKDF (reference sequence). This CDR3 reads CATSIPDWDTQYF. The DNA of the CDR3 is TGTGCCACCAGCATCCCGGACTGGGATACGCAGTATTTT.

CDR3 sequence: CASSYRGGDQETQYF. DNA of the CDR3: TGTGCCAGCAGTTACCGGGGGGGTGATCAAGAGACCCAGTACTTC. The genes are TRBV6-5 and TRBJ2-5; 8 positions match TRBD2. The germline V gene encodes CDR1 MNHEY and CDR2 SVGAGI. This CDR3 comprises 15 residues. Unmatched junction bases numbered 4, after V lost 2 bases and J lost 2 bases.

This clone was found a few times. The V gene is TRBV5-5, the J gene TRBJ2-3; 8 bases map to TRBD1. Germline trimming cut 4 bases from V and 0 bases from J; bases unmatched to any gene: 7. The germline gives CDR1 SGHKS, CDR2 YYEKEE (reference sequence). This CDR3 contains 16 residues. CDR3 DNA sequence: TGTGCCAGCAGCACCGGACAGGGAGGTAGCACAGATACGCAGTATTTT. This encodes CASSTGQGGSTDTQYF. Full variable domain (missing parts from reference TRBV5-5 and TRBJ2-3): DAGVTQSPTHLIKTRGQQVTLRCSPISGHKSVSWYQQVLGQGPQFIFQYYEKEERGRGNFPDRFSARQFPNYSSELNVNALLLGDSALYLCASSTGQGGSTDTQYFGPGTRLTVL.

This chain connects TRBV5-1 to TRBJ2-3, with 12 bases identical to TRBD2. Trimming cost V 0 bases and J 5 bases; bases outside gene matches: 7. This CDR3 spans 17 amino acids. CDR1 is SGHRS and CDR2 is YFSETQ in the germline V gene. DNA for the CDR3: TGCGCCAGCAGCTTGGCTAGCGGGGGGGCCGACGGAGATACGCAGTATTTT. Translated, it gives CASSLASGGADGDTQYF.

This chain links TRBV27 with TRBJ2-1; D unclear. CDR1 is MNHEY and CDR2 is SMNVEV in the germline V gene (reference sequence). Trimming took 2 bases from V and 5 from J, leaving 13 bases between them. The CDR3 totals 15 residues. DNA for the CDR3: TGTGCCAGCAGTTTAATCCCGGTTGAGGACAATGAGCAGTTCTTC. Protein product: CASSLIPVEDNEQFF.

This clone was found a few times. This rearrangement joins TRBV5-4 to TRBJ2-7; D gene uncertain. Germline CDR1 SGHNT, CDR2 YYREEE (reference sequence). CDR3 length: 16 residues. With 3 bases removed from V and 0 bases from J, the gap between germline ends came to 16 bases. The CDR3 sequence is CASSYLGTSSSYEQYF. Written as DNA, the CDR3 is TGTGCCAGCAGCTACCTGGGAACATCGAGCTCCTACGAGCAGTACTTC.

The rearrangement links TRBV2 to TRBJ2-6; D perhaps matches TRBD1 (6 bases). The CDR3 length is 17 residues. With 2 bases removed from V and 0 bases from J, the gap between germline ends came to 11 bases. The germline gives CDR1 SNHLY, CDR2 FYNNEI. CDR3 loop: CASSEQDSRSGANVLTF. The CDR3 coding sequence is TGTGCCAGCAGTGAACAGGACAGCCGCTCTGGGGCCAACGTCCTGACTTTC.

V and J are TRBV27 and TRBJ2-7; no firm D call. This CDR3 contains 11 residues. CDR1 and CDR2 from the germline V gene are MNHEY and SMNVEV (reference sequence). The V end was cut by 6 bases, the J end by 4 bases, with 7 bases between. The CDR3 loop reads CASSLGYEQYF. The CDR3 DNA is TGTGCCAGCAGCCTGGGGTACGAGCAGTACTTC.